Listed below are T cell receptor beta chains from one sample, sequenced in a study of T cell repertoires in cytomegalovirus infection. TCRdb passed the reads through MiXCR, listing each CDR3 protein once. Here the sample spans about 770,000 distinct CDR3 sequences, roughly 29% being singletons. What these receptors recognize is not known. The sequencing here drew on cultured CD8+ T cells from PBMCs, taken from culture after CMV antigen stimulation. These receptor sequences come from a human donor in good health (CMV status not recorded). Some clones in this sample may be carry-over from other donors' samples. Both conserved end residues are part of each CDR3. D genes are given only for firm matches. Some rows have no size entry. The others give once, few or many, or a class for an expanded clone.

V	length	size	J	D	CDR3	DNA
TRBV12-5	13	few	TRBJ2-1	.	CASGDGPSGEQFF	TGTGCTAGTGGTGACGGACCATCCGGTGAGCAGTTCTTC
TRBV6-1	15	few	TRBJ1-3	.	CASTADGSSGNTIYF	TGTGCCAGCACCGCGGACGGTAGCTCTGGAAACACCATATATTTT
TRBV4-1	16	few	TRBJ2-7	TRBD1	CASSQDRGISSYEQYF	TGCGCCAGCAGCCAGGACAGGGGGATAAGCTCCTACGAGCAGTACTTC
TRBV19	12	.	TRBJ2-2	.	CASLQSTGELFF	TGTGCCAGTTTACAGAGCACCGGGGAGCTGTTTTTT
TRBV12-3/TRBV12-4	15	few	TRBJ1-1	.	CASSLLAPFVTEAFF	TGTGCCAGCAGTTTATTGGCACCCTTCGTGACTGAAGCTTTCTTT
TRBV12-3/TRBV12-4	15	.	TRBJ2-7	TRBD2	CASSLHGLAGEEQYF	TGTGCCAGCAGTTTACATGGACTAGCGGGGGAGGAGCAGTACTTC
TRBV28	17	few	TRBJ2-3	TRBD1	CASAWRTGTGDKDTQYF	TGTGCCAGCGCCTGGAGAACCGGGACAGGGGATAAAGATACGCAGTATTTT
TRBV7-2	12	many	TRBJ2-5	.	CASSWAQETQYF	TGTGCCAGCAGCTGGGCGCAAGAGACCCAGTACTTC
TRBV27	16	few	TRBJ2-1	TRBD2	CASSSLAGDIHNEQFF	TGTGCCAGCAGTTCTCTAGCGGGGGACATACACAATGAGCAGTTCTTC
TRBV7-9	10	many	TRBJ1-1	.	CASSSTEAFF	TGTGCCAGCAGCTCCACTGAAGCTTTCTTT
TRBV20-1	11	.	TRBJ2-1	.	CSAPHYNEQFF	TGCAGTGCCCCCCATTACAATGAGCAGTTCTTC
TRBV28	15	.	TRBJ1-4	.	CASRSGGTANEKLFF	TGTGCCAGCAGGTCGGGGGGAACAGCTAATGAAAAACTGTTTTTT